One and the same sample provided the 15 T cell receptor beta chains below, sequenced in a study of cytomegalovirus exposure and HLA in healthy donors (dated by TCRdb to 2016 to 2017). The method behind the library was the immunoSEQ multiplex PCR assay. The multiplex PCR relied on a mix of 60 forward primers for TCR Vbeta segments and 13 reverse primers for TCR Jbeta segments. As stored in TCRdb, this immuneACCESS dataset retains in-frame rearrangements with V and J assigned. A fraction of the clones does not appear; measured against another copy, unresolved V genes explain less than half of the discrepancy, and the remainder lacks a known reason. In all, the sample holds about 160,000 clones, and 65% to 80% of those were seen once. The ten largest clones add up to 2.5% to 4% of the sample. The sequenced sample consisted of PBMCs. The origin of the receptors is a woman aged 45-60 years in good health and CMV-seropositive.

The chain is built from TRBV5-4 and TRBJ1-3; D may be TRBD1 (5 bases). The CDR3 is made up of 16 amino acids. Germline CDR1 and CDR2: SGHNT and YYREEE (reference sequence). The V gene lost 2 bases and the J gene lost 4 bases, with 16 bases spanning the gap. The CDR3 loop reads CASSFSFAGVGNTIYF. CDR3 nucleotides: TGTGCCAGCAGCTTCTCGTTCGCGGGGGTCGGAAACACCATATATTTT.

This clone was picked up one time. CDR3 bases: TGTGCCAGCTCACCAAGGGCGGGAGAAGCTTTCTTT. This encodes CASSPRAGEAFF. The genes are TRBV18 and TRBJ1-1; D uncertain. The V gene lost 2 bases and the J gene lost 8 bases, with 9 bases spanning the gap. The length of the CDR3 is 12 residues. CDR1 and CDR2 (germline): KGHSH, LQKENI.

The CDR3 DNA reads TGTGCCAGCAGTTACCCCTCTAACACTGAAGCTTTCTTT. Translated, it gives CASSYPSNTEAFF. The chain joins TRBV6-5 to TRBJ1-1, with D unresolved. Per germline, CDR1 MNHEY and CDR2 SVGAGI. Trimming left V 2 bases short and J 2 bases short, with 6 bases between. The CDR3 is 13 amino acids.

CDR3 sequence: CATRTDNFGQPQHF. The CDR3, as DNA: TGTGCCACTAGGACAGACAACTTCGGTCAGCCCCAGCATTTT. The V gene is TRBV10-3, the J gene TRBJ1-5, with a possible D match to TRBD1 (6 bases). The CDR3 runs 14 residues. Germline values: CDR1 ENHRY, CDR2 SYGVKD. V gave up 10 bases and J gave up 6 bases, with 19 bases separating them.

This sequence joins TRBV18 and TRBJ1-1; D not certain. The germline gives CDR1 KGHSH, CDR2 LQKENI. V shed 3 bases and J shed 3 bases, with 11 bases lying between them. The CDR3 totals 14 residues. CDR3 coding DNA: TGTGCCAGCTCACCGCGGGCAGTGGACACTGAAGCTTTCTTT. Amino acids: CASSPRAVDTEAFF. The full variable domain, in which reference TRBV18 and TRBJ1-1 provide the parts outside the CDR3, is NAGVMQNPRHLVRRRGQEARLRCSPMKGHSHVYWYRQLPEEGLKFMVYLQKENIIDESGMPKERFSAEFPKEGPSILRIQQVVRGDSAAYFCASSPRAVDTEAFFGQGTRLTVV.

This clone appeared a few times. The CDR3 DNA reads TGCGCCAGCAGCTTGATAATAGCGGGGCAAGAGACCCAGTACTTC. It specifies CASSLIIAGQETQYF. The rearrangement links TRBV5-1 to TRBJ2-5, with 8 bases fitting TRBD2. The CDR3 covers 15 residues. Trimming removed 1 base from V and 2 bases from J; junction bases left unmatched: 4. CDR1 and CDR2 from the germline V gene are SGHRS and YFSETQ.

The CDR3 DNA sequence: TGTGCCAGCAGTGAGTACAGGGAGTTAGGTACGCAGTATTTT. Translating it yields CASSEYRELGTQYF. The rearrangement uses TRBV2 and TRBJ2-3; the D gene is possibly TRBD1 (6 bases). CDR1 is SNHLY and CDR2 is FYNNEI in the germline V gene. The CDR3 length is 14 residues. The V end was cut by 3 bases, the J end by 8 bases, with 15 bases between.

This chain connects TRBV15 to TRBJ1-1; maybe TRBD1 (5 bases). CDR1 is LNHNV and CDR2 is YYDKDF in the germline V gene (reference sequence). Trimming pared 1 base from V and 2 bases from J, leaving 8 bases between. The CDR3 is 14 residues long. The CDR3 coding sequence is TGTGCCACCAGCAGAGGGGACTACAACACTGAAGCTTTCTTT. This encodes CATSRGDYNTEAFF.

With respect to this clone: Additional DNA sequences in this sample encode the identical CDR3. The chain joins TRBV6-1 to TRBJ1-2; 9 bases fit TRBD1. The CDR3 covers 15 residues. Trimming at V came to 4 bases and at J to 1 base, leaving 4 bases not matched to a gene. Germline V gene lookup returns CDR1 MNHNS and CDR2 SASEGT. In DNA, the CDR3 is TGTGCCAGCAGTGGGGACAGGGCCCTTAACTATGGCTACACCTTC. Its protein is CASSGDRALNYGYTF.

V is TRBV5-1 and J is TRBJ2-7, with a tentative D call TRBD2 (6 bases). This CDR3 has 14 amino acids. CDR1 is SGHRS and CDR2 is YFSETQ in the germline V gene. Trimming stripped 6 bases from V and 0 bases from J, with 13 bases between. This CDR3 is CASTRDLSSYEQYF. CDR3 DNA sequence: TGCGCCAGCACCCGGGACTTGAGCTCCTACGAGCAGTACTTC.

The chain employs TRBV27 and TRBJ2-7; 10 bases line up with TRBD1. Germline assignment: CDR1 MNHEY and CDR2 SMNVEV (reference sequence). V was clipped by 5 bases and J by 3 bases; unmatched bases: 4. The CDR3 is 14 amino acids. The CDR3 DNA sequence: TGTGCCAGCAGTCCCTGGGACAGGGGCTACGAGCAGTACTTC. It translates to CASSPWDRGYEQYF.

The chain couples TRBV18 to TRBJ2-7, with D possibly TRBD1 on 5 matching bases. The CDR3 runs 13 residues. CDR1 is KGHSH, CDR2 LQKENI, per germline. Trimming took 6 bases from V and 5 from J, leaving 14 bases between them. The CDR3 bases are TGTGCCAGCTCCCCCCAGGGTTTGAACGAGCAGTACTTC. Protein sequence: CASSPQGLNEQYF.

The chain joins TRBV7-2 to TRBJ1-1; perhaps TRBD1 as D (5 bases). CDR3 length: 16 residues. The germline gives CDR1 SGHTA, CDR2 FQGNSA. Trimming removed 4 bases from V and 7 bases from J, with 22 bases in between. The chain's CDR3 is CASSSNQGGAASEAFF. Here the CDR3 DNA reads TGTGCCAGCAGCTCAAACCAAGGCGGGGCGGCGAGTGAAGCTTTCTTT.

CDR3 nucleotides: TGTGCCAGCAGCCCCAGGACTAGCGGGACCCAAGAGACCCAGTACTTC. This encodes CASSPRTSGTQETQYF. The chain has TRBV7-2 and TRBJ2-5, with 12 bases that match TRBD2. Germline CDR1 and CDR2: SGHTA and FQGNSA. The CDR3 runs 16 residues. V lost 5 bases to trimming and J lost 1 base; unmatched junction nucleotides: 5.

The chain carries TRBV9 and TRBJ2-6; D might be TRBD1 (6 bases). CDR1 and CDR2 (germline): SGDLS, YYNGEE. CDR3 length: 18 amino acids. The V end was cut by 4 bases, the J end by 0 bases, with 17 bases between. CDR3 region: CASSPQGQPTSGANVLTF. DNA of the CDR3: TGTGCCAGCAGCCCCCAAGGACAGCCAACCTCTGGGGCCAACGTCCTGACTTTC.